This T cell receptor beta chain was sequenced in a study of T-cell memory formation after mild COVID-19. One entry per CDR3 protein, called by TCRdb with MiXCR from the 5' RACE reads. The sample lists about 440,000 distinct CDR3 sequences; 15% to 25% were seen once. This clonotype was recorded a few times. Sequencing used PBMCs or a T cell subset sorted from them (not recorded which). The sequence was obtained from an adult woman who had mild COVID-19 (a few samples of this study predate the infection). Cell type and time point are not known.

CDR3 sequence reads: CASSRLWDRRTDTQYF. CDR3 bases: TGTGCCAGCAGCCGGCTTTGGGACAGGCGTACAGATACGCAGTATTTT. The rearrangement uses TRBV14 and TRBJ2-3; 8 nucleotides match TRBD1. With V trimmed by 4 bases and J by 3 bases, 9 bases remained unmatched. In germline, CDR1 is SGHDN, CDR2 FVKESK. The CDR3 loop spans 16 amino acids.